Presented here are 14 T cell receptor beta chains from one specimen sequenced in a study of CD8+ T cells in alopecia areata. Sequencing used cDNA as its template, made by extracting RNA and reverse transcribing it. Only in-frame clones appear in the TCRdb table, and some are missing; sequencing was by immunoSEQ multiplex PCR. This table has about 140,000 clones, 55% to 65% appearing once. The sample comprised CD4+ T cells sorted from blood. These receptors were taken from a human donor in good health.

This clone has more than one count but fewer than ten. V gene TRBV29-1 combines with J gene TRBJ2-7; possible D gene TRBD2, 6 bases. V lost 6 bases to trimming and J lost 3 bases, with 18 bases between them. Looked up from germline, CDR1 is SQVTM and CDR2 is ANQGSEA. The CDR3 totals 14 residues. The CDR3 loop reads CSVELRDGGYEQYF. The CDR3 nucleotides are TGCAGCGTCGAACTCCGGGACGGGGGCTACGAGCAGTACTTC.

V usage is TRBV6-1 and J usage is TRBJ2-5, with D maybe TRBD2 (5 bases). This CDR3 contains 14 residues. V lost 2 bases, J lost 8 bases, and 15 bases lay in between. Looked up from germline, CDR1 is MNHNS and CDR2 is SASEGT. In nucleotides, the CDR3 is TGTGCCAGCAGTGAAAATGCGGCGAGGGAAACCCAGTACTTC. It encodes CASSENAARETQYF.

This clone was counted a single time. The rearrangement uses TRBV2 and TRBJ2-7; 7 bases map to TRBD1. V shed 1 base and J 5 bases; nucleotides not matched to a gene: 5. This CDR3 contains 14 residues. Germline assignment: CDR1 SNHLY and CDR2 FYNNEI. The CDR3 loop is CASSEVIRGHEQYF. DNA of the CDR3: TGTGCCAGCAGTGAAGTTATTAGGGGGCACGAGCAGTACTTC.

The chain links TRBV15 to TRBJ2-2, with 7 bases fitting TRBD2. With V trimmed by 3 bases and J by 0 bases, 4 bases remained unmatched. CDR1 and CDR2 (germline): LNHNV, YYDKDF (reference sequence). The CDR3 consists of 16 residues. The CDR3 reads CATSSQRDSNTGELFF. CDR3 nucleotides: TGTGCCACCAGCAGCCAGCGGGATTCGAACACCGGGGAGCTGTTTTTT.

This clone was seen a few times. V usage is TRBV7-2 and J usage is TRBJ2-7, with a weak D call TRBD2 (6 bases). Germline-derived CDR1 and CDR2 are SGHTA and FQGNSA. The CDR3 loop spans 13 amino acids. Deletions cut 3 bases from V and 1 base from J, with 7 bases between. The CDR3 DNA reads as TGTGCCAGCAGCTTCGCGGGATCCTACGAGCAGTACTTC. Translated: CASSFAGSYEQYF.

This chain links TRBV4-1 with TRBJ2-6; D may be TRBD2 (5 bases). CDR1 and CDR2 from the germline V gene are MGHRA and YSYEKL. Trimming left V 0 bases short and J 4 bases short, with 10 bases between. The length of the CDR3 is 16 residues. CDR3 sequence (DNA): TGCGCCAGCAGCCAAGAAGAGGGATCCGGGGCCAACGTCCTGACTTTC. Protein product: CASSQEEGSGANVLTF.

The chain employs TRBV4-1 and TRBJ2-1; 8 nucleotides line up with TRBD1. Germline V gene sequence: CDR1 MGHRA, CDR2 YSYEKL. Trimming at V came to 4 bases and at J to 8 bases, leaving 4 bases not matched to a gene. The CDR3 is 13 residues long. The CDR3 DNA is TGCGCCAGCAGCCGGATACAGGGGGATGAGCAGTTCTTC. Residues: CASSRIQGDEQFF.

The chain couples TRBV9 to TRBJ1-5, with unresolved D. CDR1 SGDLS and CDR2 YYNGEE come from the germline V gene. Between the trimmed V and J ends, which lost 0 bases and 5 bases, there was a span of 9 bases. There are 14 residues in the CDR3. The CDR3 spells CASSVGLSDQPQHF. Written as DNA, the CDR3 is TGTGCCAGCAGCGTAGGGCTCAGCGATCAGCCCCAGCATTTT.

This clone was counted only a few times. The CDR3 bases are TGTGCCAGCAGCCTTAGCGGGCCCACCCGAGGCAATGAGCAGTTCTTC. Its translation is CASSLSGPTRGNEQFF. The chain carries TRBV7-9 and TRBJ2-1, with 7 bases fitting TRBD2. This CDR3 comprises 16 residues. CDR1 and CDR2 (germline): SEHNR, FQNEAQ (reference sequence). The trim removed 5 bases at V and 6 bases at J, leaving 13 bases unmatched.

The rearrangement uses TRBV6-5 and TRBJ2-6; the match to TRBD1 covers 7 bases. Germline V CDR1 and CDR2: MNHEY, SVGAGI. After removal of 6 bases from V and 0 bases from J, the junction contained 2 bases not matched to a gene. The CDR3 spans 15 residues. The DNA of the CDR3 is TGTGCCAGCAGACGGGACAGCTCTGGGGCCAACGTCCTGACTTTC. As protein: CASRRDSSGANVLTF.

This chain links TRBV29-1 with TRBJ1-2; D gene ambiguous. Germline assignment: CDR1 SQVTM and CDR2 ANQGSEA. The ends were cut back, 6 bases at V and 6 bases at J, with 20 bases in the middle. The CDR3 spans 14 residues. The chain's CDR3 is CSVNHAGPSDGYTF. The CDR3 bases are TGCAGCGTGAACCATGCCGGGCCCTCTGATGGCTACACCTTC. Full variable domain (missing parts from reference TRBV29-1 and TRBJ1-2): SAVISQKPSRDICQRGTSLTIQCQVDSQVTMMFWYRQQPGQSLTLIATANQGSEATYESGFVIDKFPISRPNLTFSTLTVSNMSPEDSSIYLCSVNHAGPSDGYTFGSGTRLTVV.

The CDR3 here is CASSLLASGRSYNEQFF. For the CDR3, the DNA is TGCGCCAGCAGCTTGTTGGCTAGCGGGCGATCCTACAATGAGCAGTTCTTC. The chain has TRBV5-1 and TRBJ2-1; 8 bases match TRBD2. Germline values: CDR1 SGHRS, CDR2 YFSETQ. This CDR3 comprises 17 residues. Trimming cost V 1 base and J 1 base; bases outside gene matches: 7.

Here the CDR3 DNA reads TGCGCCACTCGACCGGGCCTCAGCACAGATACGCAGTATTTT. Amino acids: CATRPGLSTDTQYF. The chain uses TRBV5-1 and TRBJ2-3; D is undetermined. V was pared by 9 bases and J by 0 bases, with 14 bases between. This CDR3 has 14 residues. In germline, CDR1 is SGHRS, CDR2 YFSETQ.

This chain joins TRBV7-9 and TRBJ2-1, with 14 nucleotides matching TRBD2. The length of the CDR3 is 16 residues. The germline CDR1 and CDR2 sequences are SEHNR and FQNEAQ (reference sequence). After removal of 4 bases from V and 8 bases from J, the junction contained 7 bases not matched to a gene. DNA of the CDR3: TGTGCCAGCAGCTCCAGGACTAGCGGGAGGTGGGATGAGCAGTTCTTC. The encoded protein is CASSSRTSGRWDEQFF.